Shown below are 15 T cell receptor beta chains from a single sample sequenced in a study of vaccination and CD4 T cells after COVID-19. No antigen has been assigned to these receptors. As for treatment: roughly ten-day PBMC culture with coronavirus spike peptide pools or control peptides (ViraFEST assay). Cultured CD4+ T-cell DNA underwent Oncomine TCR Beta short-read sequencing. TCRdb passed the PCR reads through MiXCR, listing each CDR3 protein once. The repertoire includes fewer than 15,000 distinct CDR3 sequences, roughly 41% of them detected once, and about 9.8% sits in the top ten. The sequenced sample was CD4+ T cells from blood, cultured in vitro. The source is a human donor who had recovered from COVID-19.

This chain connects TRBV27 to TRBJ1-3, with a tentative D call TRBD1 (6 bases). V was cut by 6 bases and J by 0 bases, with 9 bases left in between. The germline gives CDR1 MNHEY, CDR2 SMNVEV (reference sequence). The CDR3 is made up of 14 amino acids. CDR3 amino acids: CASSQQGSGNTIYF. The CDR3 nucleotides read TGTGCCAGCAGCCAACAGGGCTCTGGAAACACCATATATTTT.

This clonotype was counted a few times. In DNA form, the CDR3 reads TGCAGTGCTAAAAGGGGCATGAACACTGAAGCTTTCTTT. Translating gives CSAKRGMNTEAFF. J is TRBJ1-1 and V is TRBV20-1, with a tentative D call TRBD1 (5 bases). V shed 4 bases and J shed 0 bases, with 9 bases lying between them. The CDR3 extends over 13 amino acids. Germline V gene data show CDR1 as DFQATT and CDR2 as SNEGSKA (reference sequence).

This chain joins TRBV7-6 and TRBJ2-2; no clear D. This CDR3 has 13 amino acids. CDR1 and CDR2 (germline): SGHVS, FNYEAQ. Trimming took off 5 bases at V and 9 bases at J, with 13 bases between the two ends. DNA of the CDR3: TGTGCCAGCAGCCAGGAGAGTTTCCGGGAGCTGTTTTTT. This codes for CASSQESFRELFF.

In its sample, this clonotype was seen once. V and J are TRBV11-2 and TRBJ1-1, with a possible D match to TRBD1 (5 bases). V was cut by 3 bases and J by 5 bases, with 13 bases left in between. The germline CDR1 and CDR2 sequences are SGHAT and FQNNGV. CDR3 length equals 14 residues. The CDR3 DNA reads as TGTGCCAGCAGCTTGGGAGGGGCAAGGACTGAAGCTTTCTTT. This gives the protein CASSLGGARTEAFF.

The chain links TRBV7-2 to TRBJ2-2; 9 bases map to TRBD2. CDR1 SGHTA and CDR2 FQGNSA come from the germline V gene. The junction had 7 bases not matched to a gene; V was cut back by 2 bases and J by 6 bases. This CDR3 has 16 residues. The CDR3 nucleotides are TGTGCCAGCAGCTTACAGGGGACTAGCATCGCCGGGGAGCTGTTTTTT. It encodes CASSLQGTSIAGELFF.

This clonotype was picked up a small number of times. V is TRBV12-3 or TRBV12-4 and J is TRBJ1-1; tentative D call: TRBD1 (5 bases). Trimming pared 7 bases from V and 0 bases from J, leaving 15 bases between. CDR3 size: 15 residues. The CDR3 loop is CASTPGGLVNTEAFF. Here the CDR3 DNA reads TGTGCCAGCACCCCTGGGGGACTCGTGAACACTGAAGCTTTCTTT.

This clonotype was seen only a few times. The rearrangement joins TRBV6-5 to TRBJ2-3; D unclear. CDR3 length: 15 residues. Germline V CDR1 and CDR2: MNHEY, SVGAGI. V dropped 2 bases and J dropped 2 bases, with 11 bases sitting between them. The CDR3 loop reads CASSYRSSITDTQYF. The CDR3 DNA reads TGTGCCAGCAGTTACCGGTCGTCTATCACAGATACGCAGTATTTT.

The chain recombines TRBV2 with TRBJ2-3; the match to TRBD2 covers 8 bases. V shed 6 bases, J shed 0 bases, and the junction held 5 bases outside the gene matches. Germline loops: CDR1 SNHLY, CDR2 FYNNEI. The CDR3 is 15 residues long. The CDR3 nucleotides are TGTGCCAGCAGAGTAGCGGGACCTAGCACAGATACGCAGTATTTT. Translated: CASRVAGPSTDTQYF.

A few counts support this clonotype. The rearrangement joins TRBV21-1 to TRBJ2-1; the D segment call TRBD2 is taken from the table without a DNA check. TRBV21-1 is shown as a pseudogene. The CDR3 has 15 residues. CDR3 residues: CASTGGRLIDNEQFF. The CDR3 region has the DNA TGTGCCAGCACGGGAGGCCGCCTGATTGACAATGAGCAGTTCTTC.

The rearrangement joins TRBV7-2 to TRBJ1-2; D is ambiguous. The CDR3 sequence is 11 residues long. In germline, CDR1 is SGHTA, CDR2 FQGNSA. The V gene lost 3 bases and the J gene lost 8 bases, with 7 bases spanning the gap. The CDR3 is CASSFHDGYTF. The CDR3, as DNA: TGTGCCAGCAGCTTCCACGACGGCTACACCTTC.

The V gene is TRBV5-8, the J gene TRBJ2-1, with D perhaps assigned TRBD1 or TRBD2 (5 bases each). The CDR3 contains 15 residues. Germline loops: CDR1 SGHTS, CDR2 YDEGEE. Trimming removed 0 bases at V and 0 bases at J, with 7 bases between. CDR3: CASSLEGSSYNEQFF. CDR3 in DNA: TGTGCCAGCAGCTTGGAGGGGAGCTCCTACAATGAGCAGTTCTTC.

By share of the sample, this clonotype is medium-sized. The chain uses TRBV6-1 and TRBJ1-2; no clear D. The CDR3 contains 13 residues. V was clipped by 7 bases and J by 2 bases, with 11 bases between them. Germline CDR1 reads MNHNS; CDR2 reads SASEGT. The CDR3, as DNA: TGTGCCAGCACCTTAGACAAGAACTATGGCTACACCTTC. Its protein is CASTLDKNYGYTF.

This clonotype has just one count. The chain recombines TRBV5-1 with TRBJ2-6; maybe TRBD2 (5 bases). This CDR3 spans 15 amino acids. Germline-derived CDR1 and CDR2 are SGHRS and YFSETQ. V lost 4 bases and J 4 bases, leaving 12 bases between the germline ends. The CDR3 DNA reads TGCGCCAGCAGCGCTGGCGGGTCCGGGGCCAACGTCCTGACTTTC. It codes for CASSAGGSGANVLTF.

The CDR3 DNA reads TGTGCCACCAGCCCCCGGACTCGGTACGAGCAGTACTTC. It is translated as CATSPRTRYEQYF. The chain joins TRBV6-1 to TRBJ2-7; a weak D match, TRBD2 (5 bases). Germline V gene sequence: CDR1 MNHNS, CDR2 SASEGT. Trimming took off 10 bases at V and 4 bases at J, with 17 bases between the two ends. CDR3 length equals 13 residues.

The rearrangement links TRBV6-1 to TRBJ1-1; D perhaps matches TRBD1 (6 bases). V was clipped by 5 bases and J by 8 bases, with 21 bases between them. This CDR3 has 15 amino acids. Germline loops: CDR1 MNHNS, CDR2 SASEGT. In nucleotides, the CDR3 is TGTGCCAGCAGTCAACCCTCACCAGGGGCGGTCGAAGCTTTCTTT. It encodes CASSQPSPGAVEAFF.